The T cell receptor beta chain described here comes from a study of cytomegalovirus exposure and HLA in healthy donors. Using immunoSEQ multiplex PCR, the repertoire was profiled, and TCRdb retains in-frame clones only, with some absent. The data hold around 220,000 clones, with about 90% observed a single time. The receptor comes from a woman aged 18-29 years in good health and CMV-seronegative. Source material: PBMCs.

The CDR3 bases are TGTGCCAGCAGCTTGTTTAGCGATGAGCAGTTCTTC. It codes for CASSLFSDEQFF. This rearrangement joins TRBV5-6 to TRBJ2-1; D might be TRBD2 (5 bases). The germline V gene has CDR1 SGHDT and CDR2 YYEEEE. V was cut by 1 base and J by 8 bases, with 7 bases left in between. The CDR3 is made up of 12 amino acids.